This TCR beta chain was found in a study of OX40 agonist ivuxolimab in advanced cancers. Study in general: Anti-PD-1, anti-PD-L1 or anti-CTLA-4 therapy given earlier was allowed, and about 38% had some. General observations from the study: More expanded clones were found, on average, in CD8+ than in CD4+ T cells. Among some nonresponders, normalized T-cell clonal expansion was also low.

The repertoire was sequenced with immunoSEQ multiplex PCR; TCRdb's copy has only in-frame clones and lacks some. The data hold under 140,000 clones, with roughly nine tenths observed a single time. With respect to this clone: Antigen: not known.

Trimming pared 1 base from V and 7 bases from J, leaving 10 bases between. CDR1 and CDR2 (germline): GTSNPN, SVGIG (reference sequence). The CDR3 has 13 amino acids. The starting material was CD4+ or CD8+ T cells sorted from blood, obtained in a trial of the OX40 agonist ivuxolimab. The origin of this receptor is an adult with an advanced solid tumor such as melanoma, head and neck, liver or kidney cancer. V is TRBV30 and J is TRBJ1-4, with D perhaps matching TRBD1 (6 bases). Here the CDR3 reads CAWSGGTPEKLFF. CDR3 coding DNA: TGTGCCTGGAGTGGCGGGACACCTGAAAAACTGTTTTTT.